The present entry profiles one T cell receptor beta chain with its context. This entry is derived from a study of somatic mutations in cytotoxic T cells in rheumatoid arthritis. TCRdb keeps only in-frame clones here, not all; method: immunoSEQ multiplex PCR. The sample holds approximately 11,000 clones, around nine tenths seen once. This clonotype was sampled from a young woman with rheumatoid arthritis. The sequencing sample was made of CD8+ T cells sorted from blood.

CDR3 amino acids: CASSPRDFNYEQYF. DNA of the CDR3: TGTGCCAGCAGCCCCAGGGACTTTAACTACGAGCAGTACTTC. This chain uses TRBV7-6 with TRBJ2-7, with a weak D call TRBD2 (6 bases). The CDR3 length is 14 residues. The V end was cut by 5 bases, the J end by 3 bases, with 14 bases between. Germline-derived CDR1 and CDR2 are SGHVS and FNYEAQ.